The rows below give T cell receptor beta chains drawn from one sample of a study of T cells in Graves' hyperthyroidism and ophthalmopathy. TCRdb redid the calling of the multiplex PCR reads with MiXCR, one entry per CDR3 protein. The table has around 240,000 distinct CDR3 sequences, just over 14% seen once. Sequencing was performed on blood. The receptors derive from a woman aged 35 to 49 with Graves' hyperthyroidism that later progressed to Graves' ophthalmopathy. The CDR3 runs from the conserved cysteine through the conserved F or W. A D gene is named only where the DNA matches it firmly. Part of the rows lack a size; the others show once, few, many or a class for expanded clones.

TRBV28	many	.	TRBJ2-7	CASSPMGTLYEQYF	TGTGCCAGCAGCCCCATGGGGACCCTTTACGAGCAGTACTTC
TRBV10-1	few	.	TRBJ2-2	CASSVGELFF	TGCGCCAGCAGTGTCGGGGAGCTGTTTTTT
TRBV28	few	TRBD1	TRBJ1-2	CASSPGTVANYGYTF	TGTGCCAGCAGTCCAGGGACAGTAGCTAACTATGGCTACACCTTC
TRBV11-2	many	.	TRBJ2-7	CASGYSSYEQYF	TGTGCCAGCGGTTACTCATCCTACGAGCAGTACTTC
TRBV20-1	many	.	TRBJ2-1	CSAPRGYNEQFF	TGCAGTGCTCCCCGGGGTTACAATGAGCAGTTCTTC
TRBV19	.	.	TRBJ2-7	CASSVGLKFRGEQYF	TGTGCCAGTAGTGTGGGACTCAAGTTCAGGGGAGAGCAGTACTTC
TRBV5-5	many	.	TRBJ1-6	CASSFVGAGNSPLHF	TGTGCCAGCAGCTTCGTGGGGGCAGGAAATTCACCCCTCCACTTT
TRBV11-2	many	.	TRBJ2-6	CASSLGIGANVLTF	TGTGCCAGCAGCTTGGGAATCGGGGCCAACGTCCTGACTTTC
TRBV5-6	.	.	TRBJ1-4	CASSFGFGGPYEKLFF	TGTGCCAGCAGCTTTGGATTCGGGGGCCCTTACGAAAAACTGTTTTTT
TRBV20-1	.	.	TRBJ2-1	CSASNLITNEQFF	TGCAGTGCTTCCAACCTCATAACCAATGAGCAGTTCTTC
TRBV30	many	.	TRBJ1-1	CAWSEPFIEAFF	TGTGCCTGGAGTGAACCTTTTATTGAAGCTTTCTTT
TRBV29-1	many	.	TRBJ2-3	CSVARADTDTQYF	TGCAGCGTTGCGAGGGCAGACACAGATACGCAGTATTTT
TRBV24-1	many	.	TRBJ2-1	CATSDFQGQQFF	TGTGCCACCAGTGATTTTCAGGGGCAGCAGTTCTTC
TRBV6-2/TRBV6-3	many	.	TRBJ2-3	CASSYGVIGSDTQYF	TGTGCCAGCAGTTACGGAGTCATTGGATCAGATACGCAGTATTTT
TRBV4-1	few	.	TRBJ2-5	CASSQAREQETQYF	TGCGCCAGCAGCCAAGCCAGGGAACAAGAGACCCAGTACTTC
TRBV20-1	many	.	TRBJ2-3	CSADSSTDTQYF	TGCAGTGCTGACAGTAGCACAGATACGCAGTATTTT
TRBV30	many	.	TRBJ2-3	CAWSGKRQGSTRNTQYF	TGTGCCTGGAGTGGCAAGAGGCAGGGGTCGACGAGGAATACGCAGTATTTT
TRBV15	.	.	TRBJ1-3	CATSEPRGPSGNTIYF	TGTGCCACCAGCGAGCCGAGGGGCCCTTCTGGAAACACCATATATTTT
TRBV9	many	TRBD2	TRBJ2-1	CASSTSGEYNEQFF	TGTGCCAGCAGTACTAGCGGGGAGTACAATGAGCAGTTCTTC
TRBV10-3	many	TRBD2	TRBJ2-1	CAIRAGLAVYNEQFF	TGTGCCATCAGAGCGGGACTAGCGGTCTACAATGAGCAGTTCTTC